Each of the 11 T cell receptor beta chains below was sequenced from the same sample in a study of blood T cell repertoires in COVID-19. Only in-frame clones appear in the TCRdb table, and some are missing; sequencing was by immunoSEQ multiplex PCR. The sample includes 200,000 to 250,000 clones, approximately 89% of them seen just once. The sample comprised PBMCs or T cells enriched from blood (not recorded which). Source of these receptors: a woman in her twenties or thirties who had been exposed to COVID-19.

The chain carries TRBV4-1 and TRBJ2-7; possibly TRBD1 for D (6 bases). Germline V CDR1 and CDR2: MGHRA, YSYEKL. V dropped 0 bases and J dropped 0 bases, with 15 bases sitting between them. The length of the CDR3 is 17 residues. In DNA, the CDR3 is TGCGCCAGCAGCCAAGAAACGGGACACGGTAGCTCCTACGAGCAGTACTTC. Translation: CASSQETGHGSSYEQYF.

This clone has a single count. The chain recombines TRBV4-1 with TRBJ2-6, with D perhaps matching TRBD1 (6 bases). The germline V and J ends were trimmed by 1 base and 1 base, with 8 bases remaining between them. There are 16 residues in the CDR3. The germline V gene encodes CDR1 MGHRA and CDR2 YSYEKL. CDR3 sequence (DNA): TGCGCCAGCAGCCAAGTACAGGGATCTGGGGCCAACGTCCTGACTTTC. Translation: CASSQVQGSGANVLTF.

This clone has only one observation. The chain couples TRBV3-1 (or the pseudogene TRBV3-2) to TRBJ1-6; D unclear. CDR1 and CDR2 from the germline V gene are LGHDT and YNNKEL (reference sequence). Trimming took 1 base from V and 7 from J, leaving 20 bases between them. The CDR3 length is 18 residues. CDR3 loop: CASSQGFGGGGGNSPLHF. The DNA for the CDR3 is TGTGCCAGCAGCCAAGGGTTTGGAGGAGGAGGTGGGAATTCACCCCTCCACTTT.

The chain has TRBV5-6 and TRBJ1-4; D is perhaps TRBD1 (5 bases). V lost 4 bases, J lost 5 bases, and 15 bases lay in between. This CDR3 region has 15 residues. Germline V gene lookup returns CDR1 SGHDT and CDR2 YYEEEE. Written as DNA, the CDR3 is TGTGCCAGCAGCCCCTCGGCAGGGAAAAATGAAAAACTGTTTTTT. Amino acids: CASSPSAGKNEKLFF.

The rearrangement links TRBV3-1 (or the pseudogene TRBV3-2) to TRBJ2-7; 9 bases match TRBD1. This CDR3 comprises 14 residues. J gave up 3 bases and V 5 bases, and 5 bases lay outside the gene matches. Germline lookup yields CDR1 LGHDT and CDR2 YNNKEL (reference sequence). The CDR3 loop is CASSYPGQGYEQYF. CDR3 sequence (DNA): TGTGCCAGCAGCTATCCGGGACAGGGCTACGAGCAGTACTTC.

The chain combines TRBV12-3 or TRBV12-4 with TRBJ1-1; tentative D call: TRBD1 (6 bases). The CDR3 runs to 13 residues. The V end was cut by 2 bases, the J end by 10 bases, with 14 bases between. CDR3 sequence reads: CASSLMEGGGAFF. The CDR3 DNA is TGTGCCAGCAGTTTAATGGAGGGAGGGGGAGCTTTCTTT.

The CDR3 nucleotides read TGTGCCAGCAGCTCTACAGGGGGCCAGGAAGATACGCAGTATTTT. This translates into CASSSTGGQEDTQYF. The chain has TRBV5-4 and TRBJ2-3; the match to TRBD1 covers 9 bases. Looked up from germline, CDR1 is SGHNT and CDR2 is YYREEE (reference sequence). V lost 3 bases and J lost 5; bases outside the gene matches: 7. This CDR3 contains 15 residues.

The V gene is TRBV12-3 or TRBV12-4, the J gene TRBJ2-7; D gene uncertain. The CDR3 covers 13 residues. The germline V and J ends were trimmed by 1 base and 3 bases, with 7 bases remaining between them. CDR3 protein: CASSLGQNYEQYF. For the CDR3, the DNA is TGTGCCAGCAGTTTAGGCCAGAACTACGAGCAGTACTTC.

The chain recombines TRBV19 with TRBJ2-4, with D unclear. The CDR3 loop spans 13 amino acids. The V and J ends lost 7 bases and 6 bases respectively, with 13 bases between them. Germline CDR1 and CDR2: LNHDA and SQIVND (reference sequence). This chain's CDR3 is CASKKGTGNIQYF. The CDR3, as DNA: TGTGCCAGTAAGAAAGGAACGGGAAACATTCAGTACTTC.

The V gene is TRBV5-1, the J gene TRBJ2-5; D is possibly TRBD1 (6 bases). This CDR3 region has 13 residues. The germline V and J ends were trimmed by 3 bases and 5 bases, with 11 bases remaining between them. Germline assignment: CDR1 SGHRS and CDR2 YFSETQ. DNA of the CDR3: TGCGCCAGCAGCTCGCCAGGGGATGAGACCCAGTACTTC. Encoded protein: CASSSPGDETQYF.

This sequence joins TRBV2 and TRBJ1-5, with a tentative D call TRBD1 (5 bases). This CDR3 has 14 residues. Trimming took 5 bases from V and 1 from J, leaving 9 bases between them. Germline V gene lookup returns CDR1 SNHLY and CDR2 FYNNEI. CDR3 protein: CASSSDRSNQPQHF. The CDR3 region has the DNA TGTGCCAGCAGTTCCGACAGAAGCAATCAGCCCCAGCATTTT.